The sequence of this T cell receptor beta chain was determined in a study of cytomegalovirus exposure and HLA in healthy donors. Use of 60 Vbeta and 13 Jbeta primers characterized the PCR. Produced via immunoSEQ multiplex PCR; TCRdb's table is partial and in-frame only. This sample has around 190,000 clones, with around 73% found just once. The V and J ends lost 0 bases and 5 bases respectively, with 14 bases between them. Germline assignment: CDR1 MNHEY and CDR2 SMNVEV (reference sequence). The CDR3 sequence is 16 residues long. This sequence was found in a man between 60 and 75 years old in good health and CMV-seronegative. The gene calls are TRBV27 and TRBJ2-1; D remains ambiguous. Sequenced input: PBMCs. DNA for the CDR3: TGTGCCAGCAGTTTATCGGGCAGTTTAGAAAACAATGAGCAGTTCTTC. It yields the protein CASSLSGSLENNEQFF.